This TCR beta chain was captured by sequencing in a study of T-cell memory formation after mild COVID-19. Overall study context: Largely, the TCR clusters proved donor specific.

From germline, CDR1 is SGHTA and CDR2 FQGNSA. The CDR3 totals 13 residues. Trimming took 1 base from V and 7 from J, leaving 10 bases between them. Overall study results and limits: Clones contracting across day 15 to 85 had a balanced CD4/CD8 profile; later expanding clones leaned CD4+.

After 5'RACE with constant-segment primers, TCR alpha and TCR beta cDNA libraries carrying sample barcodes and UMIs were obtained. TCRdb re-derived calls from the 5' RACE reads in MiXCR, one entry per CDR3 protein. Of fewer than 400,000 distinct CDR3 sequences in the sample, over 10% were seen once. This clonotype appeared many times. As yet, its antigen is unknown. This rearrangement joins TRBV7-2 to TRBJ2-5; maybe TRBD2 (6 bases). This clonotype was obtained from a man between 18 and 35 years old who had mild COVID-19 (a few samples of this study predate the infection). Cell type and time point are not known. Sequenced material: PBMCs or a T cell subset sorted from them (not recorded which). The CDR3 spells CASSLGLGGTQYF. The CDR3 region has the DNA TGTGCCAGCAGCTTAGGATTGGGGGGGACCCAGTACTTC.